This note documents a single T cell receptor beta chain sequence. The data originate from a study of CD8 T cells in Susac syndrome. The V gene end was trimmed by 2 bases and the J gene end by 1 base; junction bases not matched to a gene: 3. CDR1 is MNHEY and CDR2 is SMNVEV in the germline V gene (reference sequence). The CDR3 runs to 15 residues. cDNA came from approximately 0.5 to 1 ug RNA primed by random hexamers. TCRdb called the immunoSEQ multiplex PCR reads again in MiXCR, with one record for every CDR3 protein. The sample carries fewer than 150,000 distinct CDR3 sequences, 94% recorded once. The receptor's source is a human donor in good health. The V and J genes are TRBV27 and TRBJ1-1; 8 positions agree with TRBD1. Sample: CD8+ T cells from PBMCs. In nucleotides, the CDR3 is TGTGCCAGCAGTTTAGCAGGGGGCGCGAACACTGAAGCTTTCTTT. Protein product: CASSLAGGANTEAFF.